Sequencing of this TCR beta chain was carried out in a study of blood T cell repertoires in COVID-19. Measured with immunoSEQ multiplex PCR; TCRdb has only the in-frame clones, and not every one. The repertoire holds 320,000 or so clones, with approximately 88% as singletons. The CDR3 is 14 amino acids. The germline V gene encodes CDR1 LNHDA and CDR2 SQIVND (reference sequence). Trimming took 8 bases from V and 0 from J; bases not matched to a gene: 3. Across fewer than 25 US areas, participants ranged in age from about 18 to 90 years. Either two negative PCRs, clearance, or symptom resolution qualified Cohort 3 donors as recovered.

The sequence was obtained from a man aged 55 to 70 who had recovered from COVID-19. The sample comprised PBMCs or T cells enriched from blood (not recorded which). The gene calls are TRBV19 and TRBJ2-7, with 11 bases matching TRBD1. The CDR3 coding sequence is TGTGCCAGTTCGGGACAGGGGGTCTCCTACGAGCAGTACTTC. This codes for CASSGQGVSYEQYF.